One sample yielded the 30 T cell receptor beta chains listed below, sequenced in a study of cytomegalovirus exposure and HLA in healthy donors (dated by TCRdb to the late 2010s). The library was made by the immunoSEQ multiplex PCR assay. For the multiplex PCR, a mixture combining 60 forward primers for TCR Vbeta segments and 13 reverse primers for TCR Jbeta segments was used. TCRdb carries this immuneACCESS record with in-frame sequences only. Its versions omit some clonotypes, under half of them owing to an unresolved V gene in the studies checked, with the rest unexplained. Within this sample are approximately 220,000 clones, with 65% to 85% of them counted one time only. The top ten clones comprise 0.71% of the sample. Sequencing input: PBMCs. The receptors originated from a boy between 2 and 15 years old in good health and CMV-seronegative.

The V gene is TRBV6-4, the J gene TRBJ2-2; 8 bases are shared with TRBD1. This CDR3 has 14 residues. J gave up 2 bases and V 9 bases, and 5 bases lay outside the gene matches. In germline, CDR1 is MRHNA, CDR2 SNTAGT. The CDR3 sequence: CARRQGRNTGELFF. Written as DNA, the CDR3 is TGTGCCAGAAGACAGGGGCGTAACACCGGGGAGCTGTTTTTT.

The V gene is TRBV29-1, the J gene TRBJ2-5; 11 positions match TRBD2. CDR1 SQVTM and CDR2 ANQGSEA come from the germline V gene. Trimming took 4 bases from V and 1 from J; bases not matched to a gene: 5. This CDR3 is 15 amino acids long. The DNA for the CDR3 is TGCAGCGTTGGGGGGACTAGCGGTATCCAAGAGACCCAGTACTTC. This sequence encodes CSVGGTSGIQETQYF.

The chain carries TRBV20-1 and TRBJ2-5; possible D gene TRBD2, 6 bases. With the DNA end fitting TRBJ2-7 better, the J assignment may be wrong. This CDR3 is 11 amino acids long. CDR1 is DFQATT, CDR2 SNEGSKA, per germline (reference sequence). CDR3 sequence: CTTGGAYEQYF. Written as DNA, the CDR3 is TGCACTACAGGAGGGGCCTACGAGCAGTACTTC.

J is TRBJ2-5 and V is TRBV28, with TRBD2 matching 9 bases. CDR3 length: 14 residues. Germline V gene lookup returns CDR1 MDHEN and CDR2 SYDVKM. V shed 6 bases and J 4 bases; nucleotides not matched to a gene: 6. CDR3 in DNA: TGTGCCAGCAGGCCGGGACTAGCCGGAGAGACCCAGTACTTC. It codes for CASRPGLAGETQYF.

V usage is TRBV5-1 and J usage is TRBJ2-3; 10 bases are shared with TRBD2. Germline lookup yields CDR1 SGHRS and CDR2 YFSETQ. CDR3 size: 15 residues. Trimming at V came to 4 bases and at J to 2 bases, leaving 4 bases not matched to a gene. CDR3 DNA: TGCGCCAGCAGCACCAGCGGGAGGGCCACAGATACGCAGTATTTT. Its protein product is CASSTSGRATDTQYF.

The V call is TRBV9, the J call TRBJ2-3; 11 bases map to TRBD2. J gave up 6 bases and V 0 bases, and 6 bases lay outside the gene matches. CDR1 is SGDLS, CDR2 YYNGEE, per germline. CDR3 size: 16 residues. CDR3 nucleotides: TGTGCCAGCAGCGTAGTAGCGGGGGGGGCGGGTGATACGCAGTATTTT. It translates to CASSVVAGGAGDTQYF.

As to this clone: One junction end does not reproduce the germline sequence, and a read error may be involved. The chain recombines TRBV6-4 with TRBJ2-1, with D maybe TRBD2 (5 bases). CDR3 length equals 13 residues. Germline V gene lookup returns CDR1 MRHNA and CDR2 SNTAGT. CDR3 bases: TGTGCCAGCAGTGACTCCCCGGAGGTGACGAGGATCTTC. The encoded protein is CASSDSPEVTRIF.

The rearrangement links TRBV9 to TRBJ2-7; D is perhaps TRBD2 (6 bases). Germline loops: CDR1 SGDLS, CDR2 YYNGEE. V lost 7 bases to trimming and J lost 5 bases, with 16 bases between them. The CDR3 is 13 amino acids. CDR3 protein: CASGPSSANEQYF. The CDR3 region has the DNA TGTGCCAGCGGACCATCTAGCGCCAACGAGCAGTACTTC.

This clone was counted a few times. The chain couples TRBV2 to TRBJ1-1; D not resolved. V was cut by 5 bases and J by 4 bases, with 14 bases left in between. The CDR3 runs to 14 residues. CDR1 and CDR2 from the germline V gene are SNHLY and FYNNEI. The CDR3 region is CASSKEGGSTEAFF. For the CDR3, the DNA is TGTGCCAGCAGTAAAGAAGGAGGCAGCACTGAAGCTTTCTTT.

The chain links TRBV5-5 to TRBJ2-7; D may be TRBD1 (5 bases). The CDR3 consists of 13 residues. The V gene lost 0 bases and the J gene lost 5 bases, with 9 bases spanning the gap. Germline CDR1 SGHKS, CDR2 YYEKEE (reference sequence). Here the CDR3 reads CASSLVRANEQYF. CDR3 sequence (DNA): TGTGCCAGCAGCTTGGTCAGGGCGAACGAGCAGTACTTC.

This clone was recorded once. V and J are TRBV5-8 and TRBJ2-3; D not resolved. This CDR3 has 16 residues. Trimming removed 0 bases at V and 0 bases at J, with 11 bases between. Germline CDR1 SGHTS, CDR2 YDEGEE. The CDR3 loop is CASSLVKAASTDTQYF. CDR3 coding DNA: TGTGCCAGCAGCTTGGTTAAGGCGGCTAGCACAGATACGCAGTATTTT.

The V gene is TRBV11-2, the J gene TRBJ2-7, with D tentatively TRBD2 (5 bases). The V and J ends lost 4 bases and 2 bases respectively, with 12 bases between them. Germline V CDR1 and CDR2: SGHAT, FQNNGV. The CDR3 totals 14 residues. This CDR3 is CASSSGLGAYEQYF. In nucleotides, the CDR3 is TGTGCCAGCAGCTCGGGGTTGGGAGCCTACGAGCAGTACTTC.

This clone was found once. This rearrangement joins TRBV19 to TRBJ1-1, with TRBD1 matching 12 bases. J was trimmed by 2 bases and V by 5 bases; bases with no gene match: 9. The germline gives CDR1 LNHDA, CDR2 SQIVND (reference sequence). The CDR3 totals 17 residues. Here the CDR3 DNA reads TGTGCCAGTAGTTTTAACCGGGACAGGGGGCTAAACACTGAAGCTTTCTTT. It encodes CASSFNRDRGLNTEAFF.

The chain has TRBV5-1 and TRBJ2-1; D is perhaps TRBD2 (5 bases). V gave up 5 bases and J gave up 4 bases, with 10 bases separating them. Germline-derived CDR1 and CDR2 are SGHRS and YFSETQ. This CDR3 spans 13 amino acids. CDR3 region: CASRDFTYNEQFF. CDR3 sequence (DNA): TGCGCCAGCAGGGACTTCACGTACAATGAGCAGTTCTTC.

The rearrangement links TRBV30 to TRBJ2-1; 8 nucleotides line up with TRBD2. V was clipped by 2 bases and J by 3 bases; unmatched bases: 3. Germline CDR1 is GTSNPN and CDR2 is SVGIG (reference sequence). This CDR3 spans 14 amino acids. This chain's CDR3 is CAWSRGGLYNEQFF. The DNA of the CDR3 is TGTGCCTGGAGTCGGGGGGGCCTCTACAATGAGCAGTTCTTC.

V and J are TRBV5-6 and TRBJ2-5; 11 bases align to TRBD2. Germline CDR1 SGHDT, CDR2 YYEEEE. The CDR3 runs 16 residues. V trimming: 0 bases; J trimming: 5 bases; junction bases outside the gene matches: 6. The CDR3 loop is CASSLEVAGGWETQYF. The CDR3 coding sequence is TGTGCCAGCAGCTTGGAGGTAGCGGGAGGGTGGGAGACCCAGTACTTC.

In DNA, the CDR3 is TGCAGTGCTATGAGGGGGACTGAAGCTTTCTTT. It is translated as CSAMRGTEAFF. The rearrangement joins TRBV20-1 to TRBJ1-1, with D possibly being TRBD1 (6 bases). The V end lost 4 bases, the J end lost 5 bases, and 8 bases lay between the germline ends. Germline assignment: CDR1 DFQATT and CDR2 SNEGSKA (reference sequence). The CDR3 length is 11 residues.

The V gene is TRBV5-1, the J gene TRBJ2-7, with TRBD2 matching 7 bases. The CDR3 is made up of 12 amino acids. Trimming at V came to 1 base and at J to 6 bases, leaving 1 base not matched to a gene. Germline V CDR1 and CDR2: SGHRS, YFSETQ. The CDR3 DNA follows: TGCGCCAGCAGCTTGCCGGGGGGCGAGCAGTACTTC. As protein: CASSLPGGEQYF. The complete variable domain, with remaining parts taken from reference TRBV5-1 and TRBJ2-7, reads KAGVTQTPRYLIKTRGQQVTLSCSPISGHRSVSWYQQTPGQGLQFLFEYFSETQRNKGNFPGRFSGRQFSNSRSEMNVSTLELGDSALYLCASSLPGGEQYFGPGTRLTVT.

V is TRBV11-2 and J is TRBJ2-3, with 15 positions matching TRBD2. This CDR3 is built from 17 residues. CDR1 and CDR2 from the germline V gene are SGHAT and FQNNGV. Trimming at V came to 4 bases and at J to 6 bases, leaving 8 bases not matched to a gene. The CDR3 sequence: CASSSRTSGRARDTQYF. The CDR3 nucleotides are TGTGCCAGCAGCTCACGGACTAGCGGGAGGGCCAGGGATACGCAGTATTTT.

The chain joins TRBV2 to TRBJ2-5; TRBD2 might be the D (6 bases). The J call may not be correct, given that the DNA end is closer to TRBJ2-7. The CDR3 runs 14 residues. From germline, CDR1 is SNHLY and CDR2 FYNNEI. The CDR3 protein is CASSAGRDHYEQYF. CDR3 bases: TGTGCCAGCAGTGCCGGGCGGGACCACTACGAGCAGTACTTC.

This clone is a singleton in its sample. V gene TRBV27 combines with J gene TRBJ2-5; D is possibly TRBD1 (6 bases). Germline loops: CDR1 MNHEY, CDR2 SMNVEV (reference sequence). Trimming removed 6 bases at V and 0 bases at J, with 11 bases between. The CDR3 sequence is 14 residues long. The CDR3 reads CASRNHRDQETQYF. CDR3 DNA sequence: TGTGCCAGCAGGAACCACAGGGACCAAGAGACCCAGTACTTC.

The J gene is TRBJ1-1, the V gene TRBV18; TRBD1 matches at 7 bases. Germline loops: CDR1 KGHSH, CDR2 LQKENI. The CDR3 is 18 residues long. The V gene end was trimmed by 0 bases and the J gene end by 0 bases; junction bases not matched to a gene: 10. The CDR3 coding sequence is TGTGCCAGCTCACCACCATTCGCGGACAGGTGGATGAACACTGAAGCTTTCTTT. As protein: CASSPPFADRWMNTEAFF.

V gene TRBV5-6 combines with J gene TRBJ2-7; D may be TRBD2 (6 bases). The V and J ends lost 7 bases and 5 bases respectively, with 22 bases between them. Germline V gives CDR1 SGHDT, CDR2 YYEEEE. CDR3 length: 15 amino acids. The CDR3 bases are TGTGCCAGCGGCTATGGAAAACGGGAGAGCCACGAGCAGTACTTC. It codes for CASGYGKRESHEQYF. Supplemented by reference TRBV5-6 and TRBJ2-7, the full variable domain reads DAGVTQSPTHLIKTRGQQVTLRCSPKSGHDTVSWYQQALGQGPQFIFQYYEEEERQRGNFPDRFSGHQFPNYSSELNVNALLLGDSALYLCASGYGKRESHEQYFGPGTRLTVT.

This chain joins TRBV7-9 and TRBJ1-1, with a possible D match to TRBD1 (5 bases). Germline V gives CDR1 SEHNR, CDR2 FQNEAQ (reference sequence). The CDR3 consists of 12 residues. Trimming shortened V by 5 bases and J by 7 bases, and 11 bases separated the two germline ends. The CDR3 spells CASSADTCEAFF. The DNA of the CDR3 is TGTGCCAGCAGCGCGGACACCTGTGAAGCTTTCTTT.

The chain joins TRBV19 to TRBJ2-7, with 11 bases aligning to TRBD2. The ends lost 4 bases at V and 1 base at J; junction bases unmatched: 6. The CDR3 length is 16 residues. The germline CDR1 and CDR2 sequences are LNHDA and SQIVND (reference sequence). The CDR3 nucleotides are TGTGCCAGTAGTAAAAGTACTAGCGGGAGATCCTACGAGCAGTACTTC. It codes for CASSKSTSGRSYEQYF. The full variable domain, its missing parts supplied by reference TRBV19 and TRBJ2-7, is DGGITQSPKYLFRKEGQNVTLSCEQNLNHDAMYWYRQDPGQGLRLIYYSQIVNDFQKGDIAEGYSVSREKKESFPLTVTSAQKNPTAFYLCASSKSTSGRSYEQYFGPGTRLTVT.

The chain has TRBV27 and TRBJ2-7; D uncertain. From germline, CDR1 is MNHEY and CDR2 SMNVEV (reference sequence). V lost 6 bases and J 5 bases, leaving 14 bases between the germline ends. The CDR3 loop spans 13 amino acids. The CDR3: CASRWAGTNEQYF. The CDR3 DNA reads TGTGCCAGCAGGTGGGCAGGTACCAACGAGCAGTACTTC.

The count of this clone is one. The chain joins TRBV7-9 to TRBJ1-1; D is unclear. Germline V lookup: CDR1 SEHNR, CDR2 FQNEAQ (reference sequence). Trimming cost V 1 base and J 2 bases, with 5 bases left between them. The CDR3 spans 13 residues. CDR3 coding DNA: TGTGCCAGCAGCTTAGGCAGAAACACTGAAGCTTTCTTT. It encodes CASSLGRNTEAFF.

This rearrangement joins TRBV6-5 to TRBJ2-7; 10 bases match TRBD2. This CDR3 is built from 13 residues. The germline gives CDR1 MNHEY, CDR2 SVGAGI. V was pared by 6 bases and J by 5 bases, with 4 bases of the junction left unmatched. This chain's CDR3 is CASSPGTSDEQYF. In DNA, the CDR3 is TGTGCCAGCAGCCCTGGGACTAGCGACGAGCAGTACTTC.

As for this clone: One end of the junction does not line up with germline, which may come from a read error. The rearrangement links TRBV5-4 to TRBJ2-5; D is perhaps TRBD1 (6 bases). The CDR3 contains 13 residues. CDR1 and CDR2 (germline): SGHNT, YYREEE (reference sequence). CDR3: CASSLAGAETQHF. The CDR3 DNA sequence: TGTGCCAGCAGCTTGGCAGGGGCAGAGACCCAGCACTTC.

CDR3 region: CASSEVPGGSYNEQFF. In nucleotides, the CDR3 is TGTGCCAGCAGTGAAGTTCCGGGGGGCTCCTACAATGAGCAGTTCTTC. The gene calls are TRBV6-1 and TRBJ2-1; 7 bases are a match to TRBD2. Germline V gene lookup returns CDR1 MNHNS and CDR2 SASEGT. This CDR3 region has 16 residues. V trimming: 1 base; J trimming: 0 bases; junction bases outside the gene matches: 3.